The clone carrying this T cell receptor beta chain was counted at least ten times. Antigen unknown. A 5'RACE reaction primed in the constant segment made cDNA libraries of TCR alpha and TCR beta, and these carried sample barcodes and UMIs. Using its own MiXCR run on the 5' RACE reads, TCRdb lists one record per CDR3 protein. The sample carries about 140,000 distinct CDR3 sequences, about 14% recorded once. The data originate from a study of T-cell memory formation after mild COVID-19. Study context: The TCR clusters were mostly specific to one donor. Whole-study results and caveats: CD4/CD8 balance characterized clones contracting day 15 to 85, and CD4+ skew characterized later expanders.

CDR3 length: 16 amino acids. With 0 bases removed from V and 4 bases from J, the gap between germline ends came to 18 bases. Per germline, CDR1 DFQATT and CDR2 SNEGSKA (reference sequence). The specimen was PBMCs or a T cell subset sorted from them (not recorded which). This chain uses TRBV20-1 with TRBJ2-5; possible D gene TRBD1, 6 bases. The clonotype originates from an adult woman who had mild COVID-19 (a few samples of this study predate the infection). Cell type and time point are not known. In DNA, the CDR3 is TGCAGTGCTAGAGATAATATAGGACAGACGGGAGAGACCCAGTACTTC. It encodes CSARDNIGQTGETQYF.